These 30 T cell receptor beta chains were all obtained from the same sample, sequenced in a study of human T cells and chemical hapten exposure. Indicated time point: patch test 2, 6 weeks after DPC sensitization. The treatment: therapeutic diphenylcyclopropenone sensitization with weekly scalp DPC. TCRdb used MiXCR to reprocess the RACE reads, holding one entry per CDR3 protein. Here the sample spans 350,000 to 400,000 distinct CDR3 sequences, roughly 6% being singletons. Sequences were derived from whole blood, sampled in connection with sensitization to the hapten diphenylcyclopropenone (DPC). The receptor set was obtained from a woman under 30 with alopecia areata. Some clones in this sample may be carry-over from other donors' samples.

This clonotype was counted a few times. The genes are TRBV7-8 and TRBJ2-7; D is perhaps TRBD1 (6 bases). Germline values: CDR1 SGHVS, CDR2 FQNEAQ. CDR3 length equals 14 residues. The V end was cut by 5 bases, the J end by 4 bases, with 15 bases between. This CDR3 is CASSPYRVGYEQYF. The DNA for the CDR3 is TGTGCCAGCAGCCCGTACAGGGTTGGGTACGAGCAGTACTTC.

The CDR3 spells CASSAGQGSNTEAFF. The DNA of the CDR3 is TGTGCCAGCAGCGCGGGACAGGGCTCGAACACTGAAGCTTTCTTT. The chain combines TRBV7-9 with TRBJ1-1; 9 nucleotides align to TRBD1. CDR1 SEHNR and CDR2 FQNEAQ come from the germline V gene (reference sequence). Trimming at V came to 5 bases and at J to 1 base, leaving 5 bases not matched to a gene. The CDR3 is 15 residues long.

This clonotype came up many times. The chain carries TRBV2 and TRBJ1-2, with 10 positions matching TRBD1. Germline V gene lookup returns CDR1 SNHLY and CDR2 FYNNEI. J was trimmed by 8 bases and V by 9 bases; bases with no gene match: 6. The CDR3 totals 12 residues. The CDR3 bases are TGTGCCAGTTCCGGGACAGGGGACGGCTACACCTTC. It encodes CASSGTGDGYTF.

This clonotype came up a few times. The chain joins TRBV13 to TRBJ1-1, with D perhaps matching TRBD1 (6 bases). The length of the CDR3 is 18 residues. Germline V gene sequence: CDR1 PRHDT, CDR2 FYEKMQ (reference sequence). The ends were cut back, 3 bases at V and 0 bases at J, with 20 bases in the middle. CDR3 residues: CASSLRTVGVGVNTEAFF. The CDR3 nucleotides are TGTGCCAGCAGCTTGAGGACAGTCGGGGTTGGGGTGAACACTGAAGCTTTCTTT.

This clonotype was seen more than once but under ten times. The rearrangement links TRBV6-6 to TRBJ2-7; D remains ambiguous. Germline V gives CDR1 MNHNY, CDR2 SVGAGI (reference sequence). With 4 bases removed from V and 6 bases from J, the gap between germline ends came to 7 bases. This CDR3 contains 11 residues. CDR3 DNA: TGTGCCAGCAGTTCCCCGCCCGAGCAGTACTTC. It is translated as CASSSPPEQYF.

J is TRBJ2-3 and V is TRBV12-5; D not certain. The CDR3 is 15 residues long. V was pared by 4 bases and J by 0 bases, with 11 bases between. Germline CDR1 and CDR2: LGHNT and FRNRAP. The CDR3 loop reads CASGSQVSSTDTQYF. The CDR3 DNA sequence: TGTGCTAGTGGTTCCCAGGTTTCTAGCACAGATACGCAGTATTTT.

This chain links TRBV11-3 with TRBJ2-1; unclear D gene. Germline values: CDR1 SGHNT, CDR2 YENEEA. This CDR3 has 15 amino acids. Deletions cut 5 bases from V and 4 bases from J, with 15 bases between. The CDR3 spells CASSISAEKYNEQFF. The CDR3 DNA follows: TGTGCCAGCAGCATCTCAGCTGAAAAGTACAATGAGCAGTTCTTC.

A few counts support this clonotype. The J gene is TRBJ2-7, the V gene TRBV12-3 or TRBV12-4, with a tentative D call TRBD1 (5 bases). This CDR3 has 12 amino acids. Deletions cut 3 bases from V and 3 bases from J, with 6 bases between. The CDR3 spells CASSFQGYEQYF. DNA for the CDR3: TGTGCCAGCAGTTTCCAGGGCTACGAGCAGTACTTC.

This clonotype was found a few times. This chain uses TRBV6-5 with TRBJ1-4; 7 bases agree with TRBD1. The CDR3 consists of 15 residues. The germline V gene has CDR1 MNHEY and CDR2 SVGAGI. The ends lost 6 bases at V and 0 bases at J; junction bases unmatched: 4. CDR3 region: CASRLTGATNEKLFF. The CDR3 DNA is TGTGCCAGCAGGTTAACAGGGGCAACTAATGAAAAACTGTTTTTT.

On this clonotype: A much larger clone lies one base from this, so it may be a read error. Because the CDR3 is missing its conserved closing phenylalanine or tryptophan, this is likely a read error. The genes are TRBV6-5 and TRBJ2-7; 7 positions match TRBD2. Germline V gene data show CDR1 as MNHEY and CDR2 as SVGAGI. V trimming: 0 bases; J trimming: 0 bases; junction bases outside the gene matches: 5. This CDR3 spans 16 amino acids. The CDR3 protein is CASSYSKGLSSYEQYL. CDR3 DNA sequence: TGTGCCAGCAGTTACTCAAAGGGACTAAGCTCCTACGAGCAGTACTTA.

The chain uses TRBV10-3 and TRBJ2-7; 11 nucleotides line up with TRBD2. Germline values: CDR1 ENHRY, CDR2 SYGVKD. V was pared by 6 bases and J by 3 bases, with 4 bases of the junction left unmatched. The CDR3 extends over 14 amino acids. The CDR3 is CAISSGTSGYEQYF. The CDR3 DNA follows: TGTGCCATCAGCTCCGGGACTAGCGGCTACGAGCAGTACTTC.

The V and J genes are TRBV10-3 and TRBJ1-2, with D hard to call. The germline V gene has CDR1 ENHRY and CDR2 SYGVKD. The CDR3 totals 13 residues. V lost 4 bases, J lost 1 base, and 7 bases lay in between. CDR3 sequence: CAISVQSNYGYTF. The CDR3 DNA reads TGTGCCATCAGTGTACAGAGTAACTATGGCTACACCTTC.

This clonotype has ten or more counts. The chain employs TRBV6-1 and TRBJ1-6, with 8 bases that match TRBD1. V lost 8 bases and J lost 9; bases outside the gene matches: 12. The CDR3 is 15 amino acids. Per the germline V gene, CDR1 is MNHNS and CDR2 is SASEGT. The CDR3 region is CASRETGAGGSPLHF. The CDR3 coding sequence is TGTGCCAGCCGGGAGACAGGGGCAGGAGGTTCACCCCTCCACTTT.

A few counts support this clonotype. The chain combines TRBV6-4 with TRBJ1-2; D perhaps matches TRBD1 (6 bases). Trimming removed 2 bases from V and 3 bases from J, with 19 bases in between. CDR3 length equals 17 residues. Per germline, CDR1 MRHNA and CDR2 SNTAGT. The CDR3 DNA sequence: TGTGCCAGCAGTGACACATTTCAGGGGCGCGGGTACTATGGCTACACCTTC. It encodes CASSDTFQGRGYYGYTF.

The rearrangement links TRBV25-1 to TRBJ1-3, with 9 bases that match TRBD1. The ends lost 3 bases at V and 9 bases at J; junction bases unmatched: 12. This CDR3 contains 16 residues. The germline gives CDR1 MGHDK, CDR2 SYGVNS. The CDR3 reads CASSEQAGQGTPTIYF. The CDR3 nucleotides read TGTGCCAGCAGTGAGCAAGCCGGACAGGGGACACCCACCATATATTTT.

This clonotype was found many times. The chain combines TRBV19 with TRBJ1-4; possible D gene TRBD1, 6 bases. Looked up from germline, CDR1 is LNHDA and CDR2 is SQIVND (reference sequence). V was shortened by 5 bases and J by 7 bases, with 14 bases between the two germline ends. The CDR3 extends over 14 amino acids. CDR3 coding DNA: TGTGCCAGTAGTGAACAGGGTTTGGTTGAAAAACTGTTTTTT. Its translation: CASSEQGLVEKLFF.

The CDR3 here is CASSNRDRVNEQFF. CDR3 nucleotide sequence: TGCGCCAGCAGTAACCGGGACAGGGTCAATGAGCAGTTCTTC. The chain links TRBV5-1 to TRBJ2-1; TRBD1 matches 9 bases. V gave up 5 bases and J gave up 6 bases; unmatched junction bases: 6. This CDR3 has 14 amino acids. CDR1 is SGHRS, CDR2 YFSETQ, per germline.

The rearrangement joins TRBV3-1 to TRBJ2-3, with D unresolved. CDR1 and CDR2 from the germline V gene are LGHDT and YNNKEL (reference sequence). V was trimmed by 3 bases and J by 8 bases, leaving 18 bases between them. The CDR3 runs 15 residues. CDR3 nucleotide sequence: TGTGCCAGCAGCCAGAGCTATTTGGTCGTGAGTACGCAGTATTTT. This sequence encodes CASSQSYLVVSTQYF.

The rearrangement joins TRBV10-3 to TRBJ2-7, with 9 bases matching TRBD2. V lost 9 bases to trimming and J lost 2 bases; unmatched junction nucleotides: 5. This CDR3 is 13 amino acids long. Germline loops: CDR1 ENHRY, CDR2 SYGVKD. In DNA form, the CDR3 reads TGTGCCATTAGCGGGGGCCGTCCCTACGAGCAGTACTTC. The encoded protein is CAISGGRPYEQYF.

This clonotype was observed a handful of times. The V and J genes are TRBV6-1 and TRBJ2-3; TRBD1 matches 7 bases. Looked up from germline, CDR1 is MNHNS and CDR2 is SASEGT. The CDR3 is 15 residues long. V lost 4 bases and J lost 4; bases outside the gene matches: 8. Here the CDR3 reads CASSATGAMPDTQYF. CDR3 sequence (DNA): TGTGCCAGCAGTGCCACAGGGGCAATGCCAGATACGCAGTATTTT.

This clonotype was detected ten times or more. This CDR3 reads CASSERGVADTQYF. The CDR3 nucleotides read TGTGCCAGCAGTGAGAGGGGGGTGGCAGATACGCAGTATTTT. The J gene is TRBJ2-3, the V gene TRBV6-5; D tentatively reads TRBD1 or TRBD2 (6 bases each). V lost 5 bases to trimming and J lost 4 bases, with 13 bases between them. The CDR3 spans 14 residues. The germline gives CDR1 MNHEY, CDR2 SVGAGI.

The table lists this clonotype with many counts. The chain has TRBV4-3 and TRBJ1-4; 9 positions match TRBD1. With V trimmed by 5 bases and J by 6 bases, 7 bases remained unmatched. The V gene's germline CDR1 is LGHNA and CDR2 YSLEER. CDR3 length equals 15 residues. The CDR3: CASSSQGAGDEKLFF. The CDR3 DNA sequence: TGCGCCAGCAGCTCACAGGGGGCCGGGGATGAAAAACTGTTTTTT.

This clonotype was seen at least ten times. This chain links TRBV28 with TRBJ1-5; D is unclear. The germline V and J ends were trimmed by 3 bases and 1 base, with 7 bases remaining between them. The CDR3 loop spans 14 amino acids. Germline lookup yields CDR1 MDHEN and CDR2 SYDVKM. CDR3 coding DNA: TGTGCCAGCAGTTTCCGTTGGAGCAATCAGCCCCAGCATTTT. It yields the protein CASSFRWSNQPQHF.

J is TRBJ2-7 and V is TRBV6-2 or TRBV6-3; the D call may be TRBD1 or TRBD2 (5 bases each). Germline CDR1 is MNHEY and CDR2 is SVGEGT. The CDR3 has 15 residues. Trimming removed 5 bases at V and 5 bases at J, with 19 bases between. The CDR3 bases are TGTGCCAGCAGTCCCCCGCCTCCCGGGACGAACGAGCAGTACTTC. Translation: CASSPPPPGTNEQYF.

The rearrangement uses TRBV15 and TRBJ2-6; D gene uncertain. The V end lost 1 base, the J end lost 6 bases, and 7 bases lay between the germline ends. CDR1 and CDR2 (germline): LNHNV, YYDKDF (reference sequence). The length of the CDR3 is 14 residues. CDR3 DNA: TGTGCCACCAGCAGAGGAGGAGAGGCCAACGTCCTGACTTTC. This sequence encodes CATSRGGEANVLTF.

This chain joins TRBV20-1 and TRBJ2-7, with unresolved D. The germline gives CDR1 DFQATT, CDR2 SNEGSKA (reference sequence). The length of the CDR3 is 13 residues. The CDR3 sequence: CSATDVGPNEQYF. CDR3 coding DNA: TGCAGCGCGACGGACGTAGGACCCAACGAGCAGTACTTC.

This clonotype has just a few counts. The V call is TRBV5-1, the J call TRBJ2-5; either TRBD1 or TRBD2 may fit D (5 bases each). In germline, CDR1 is SGHRS, CDR2 YFSETQ. The V gene lost 3 bases and the J gene lost 0 bases, with 12 bases spanning the gap. This CDR3 has 15 residues. The CDR3 nucleotides are TGCGCCAGCAGCTGGACACTGGAGGACCAAGAGACCCAGTACTTC. This sequence encodes CASSWTLEDQETQYF. The whole variable domain, remainder taken from reference TRBV5-1 and TRBJ2-5, is KAGVTQTPRYLIKTRGQQVTLSCSPISGHRSVSWYQQTPGQGLQFLFEYFSETQRNKGNFPGRFSGRQFSNSRSEMNVSTLELGDSALYLCASSWTLEDQETQYFGPGTRLLVL.

The sample holds a few counts of this clonotype. The chain joins TRBV5-1 to TRBJ2-7; a possible D gene is TRBD2 (5 bases). The CDR3 is 15 residues long. The V end was cut by 0 bases, the J end by 2 bases, with 12 bases between. CDR1 is SGHRS and CDR2 is YFSETQ in the germline V gene. CDR3 bases: TGCGCCAGCAGCTTGGTGCGGGTAGGCGCCTACGAGCAGTACTTC. Translated: CASSLVRVGAYEQYF.

This clonotype was detected many times. The chain links TRBV4-3 to TRBJ2-5; 9 positions match TRBD2. The germline gives CDR1 LGHNA, CDR2 YSLEER. The CDR3 has 16 amino acids. V dropped 0 bases and J dropped 2; count of bases not matched to a gene: 4. CDR3 in DNA: TGCGCCAGCAGCCAAGACGGCGCGGGGGGGCAAGAGACCCAGTACTTC. It specifies CASSQDGAGGQETQYF.

This clonotype was detected a few times. V gene TRBV27 combines with J gene TRBJ2-5; D unclear. The germline V gene has CDR1 MNHEY and CDR2 SMNVEV (reference sequence). The CDR3 sequence is 13 residues long. Trimming took 0 bases from V and 5 from J, leaving 7 bases between them. The CDR3 sequence: CASSLSRSETQYF. CDR3 bases: TGTGCCAGCAGTTTATCGAGGTCGGAGACCCAGTACTTC.